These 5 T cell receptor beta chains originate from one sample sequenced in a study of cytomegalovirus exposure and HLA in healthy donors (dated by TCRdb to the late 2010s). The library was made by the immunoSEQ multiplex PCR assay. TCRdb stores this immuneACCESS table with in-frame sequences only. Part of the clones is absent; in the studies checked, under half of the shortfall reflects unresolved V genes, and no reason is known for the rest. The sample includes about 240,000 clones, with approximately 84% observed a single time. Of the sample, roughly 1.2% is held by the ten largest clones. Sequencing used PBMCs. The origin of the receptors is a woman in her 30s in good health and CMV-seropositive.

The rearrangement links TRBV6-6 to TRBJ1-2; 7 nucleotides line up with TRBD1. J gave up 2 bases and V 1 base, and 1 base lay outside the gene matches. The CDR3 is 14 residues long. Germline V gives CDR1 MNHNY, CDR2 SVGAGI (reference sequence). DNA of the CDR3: TGTGCCAGCAGTTACTTGACAGGGAACTATGGCTACACCTTC. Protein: CASSYLTGNYGYTF.

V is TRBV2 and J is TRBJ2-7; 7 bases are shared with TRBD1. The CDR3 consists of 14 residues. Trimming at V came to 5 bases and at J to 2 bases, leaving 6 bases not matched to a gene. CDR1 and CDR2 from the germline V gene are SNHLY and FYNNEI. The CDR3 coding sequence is TGTGCCAGCAGTCCCACCGGGACAGCCTACGAGCAGTACTTC. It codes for CASSPTGTAYEQYF.

The CDR3 reads CASSPLAPITGELFF. In DNA, the CDR3 is TGTGCCAGCAGCCCTCTAGCGCCCATTACCGGGGAGCTGTTTTTT. The V call is TRBV14, the J call TRBJ2-2; TRBD2 is a possible D gene (6 bases). Trimming stripped 4 bases from V and 5 bases from J, with 14 bases between. This CDR3 region has 15 residues. Germline assignment: CDR1 SGHDN and CDR2 FVKESK.

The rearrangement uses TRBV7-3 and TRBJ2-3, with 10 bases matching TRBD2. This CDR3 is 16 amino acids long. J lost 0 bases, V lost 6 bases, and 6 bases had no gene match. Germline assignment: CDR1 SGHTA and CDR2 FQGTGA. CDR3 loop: CASSSKAGGSTDTQYF. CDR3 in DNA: TGTGCCAGCAGTTCAAAAGCGGGAGGGAGCACAGATACGCAGTATTTT.

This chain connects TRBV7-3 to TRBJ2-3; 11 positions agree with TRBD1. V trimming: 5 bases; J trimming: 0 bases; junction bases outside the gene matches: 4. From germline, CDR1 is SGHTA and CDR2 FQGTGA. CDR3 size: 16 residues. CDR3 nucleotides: TGTGCCAGCAGCCCCGGGACAGGGGGGAGCACAGATACGCAGTATTTT. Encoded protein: CASSPGTGGSTDTQYF. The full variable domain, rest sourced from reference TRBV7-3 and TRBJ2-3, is GAGVSQTPSNKVTEKGKYVELRCDPISGHTALYWYRQSLGQGPEFLIYFQGTGAADDSGLPNDRFFAVRPEGSVSTLKIQRTERGDSAVYLCASSPGTGGSTDTQYFGPGTRLTVL.